This TCR beta chain was identified during a study of T cells in localized non-small cell lung cancer. Trimming pared 4 bases from V and 4 bases from J, leaving 10 bases between. Germline assignment: CDR1 SNHLY and CDR2 FYNNEI. This CDR3 comprises 14 residues. The protocol was immunoSEQ multiplex PCR, while the TCRdb copy is restricted to in-frame clones and leaves out a portion. The data show about 40,000 clones, approximately 84% seen once. The TCR comes from a man between 40 and 75 years old with stage I lung adenocarcinoma. Sequenced here: peripheral blood, sampled before any cancer treatment. The chain carries TRBV2 and TRBJ1-4; no reliable D call. CDR3 residues: CASSVEGGNEKLFF. CDR3 DNA sequence: TGTGCCAGCAGTGTCGAGGGTGGTAATGAAAAACTGTTTTTT.